Included here is one T cell receptor beta chain sequence, with context. The antigen is not known. Here immunoSEQ multiplex PCR was the method, and the copy in TCRdb shows in-frame clones only, minus some. The sample includes roughly 80,000 clones, 65% to 90% of them seen just once. The entry originates in a study of OX40 agonist ivuxolimab in advanced cancers. In the study overall: Three individuals attained partial responses, comprising one hepatocellular carcinoma case and two cutaneous melanoma cases. Study-wide findings and caveats: Some nonresponders additionally presented with little normalized T-cell clonal expansion. Expanded clones belonging to CD8+ T cells outnumbered, on average, those of CD4+. Undetermined was the antigen specificity of the expanded peripheral T cells.

This CDR3 has 16 amino acids. V dropped 6 bases and J dropped 1 base, with 16 bases sitting between them. CDR1 and CDR2 (germline): SGHNT, YENEEA. The source of this sequence is an adult with an advanced solid tumor such as melanoma, head and neck, liver or kidney cancer. The material was CD4+ or CD8+ T cells sorted from blood, obtained in a trial of the OX40 agonist ivuxolimab. This chain uses TRBV11-3 with TRBJ2-1; D is possibly TRBD2 (7 bases). This CDR3 reads CASSMRGRRSYNEQFF. The CDR3 bases are TGTGCCAGCAGTATGCGGGGGCGTCGTTCCTACAATGAGCAGTTCTTC.